These 17 T cell receptor beta chains originate from one sample sequenced in a study of naive and memory T cell subsets. An equimolar mix of two oligonucleotides served as the beta constant-region primer for TRBC1 and TRBC2. Ligated cDNA was amplified by four rounds of PCR with nested alpha and beta constant-region primers and SP2. Each CDR3 protein is one row after TCRdb ran MiXCR on the UMI-ligation and nested PCR reads. The sample has around 110,000 distinct CDR3 sequences, approximately 37% seen once. Sequencing was done on a sample of central memory CD4+ T cells from blood. These receptor sequences come from a human donor in good health.

This clonotype was detected once. The rearrangement joins TRBV28 to TRBJ2-2, with unresolved D. The CDR3 consists of 13 residues. CDR1 and CDR2 (germline): MDHEN, SYDVKM. The ends were cut back, 4 bases at V and 2 bases at J, with 5 bases in the middle. CDR3 nucleotides: TGTGCCAGCAGTTCTCATAACACCGGGGAGCTGTTTTTT. Amino acids: CASSSHNTGELFF.

The chain combines TRBV7-3 with TRBJ2-7; D remains ambiguous. The V end lost 1 base, the J end lost 5 bases, and 9 bases lay between the germline ends. The CDR3 extends over 13 amino acids. CDR1 SGHTA and CDR2 FQGTGA come from the germline V gene. CDR3: CASSLSRNDEQYF. Written as DNA, the CDR3 is TGTGCCAGCAGCTTAAGTAGAAACGACGAGCAGTACTTC. Filled out from reference TRBV7-3 and TRBJ2-7, the complete variable domain reads GAGVSQTPSNKVTEKGKYVELRCDPISGHTALYWYRQSLGQGPEFLIYFQGTGAADDSGLPNDRFFAVRPEGSVSTLKIQRTERGDSAVYLCASSLSRNDEQYFGPGTRLTVT.

This clonotype was seen only a few times. This chain uses TRBV7-2 with TRBJ2-7; the match to TRBD2 covers 14 bases. Germline CDR1 SGHTA, CDR2 FQGNSA. This CDR3 comprises 15 residues. V lost 5 bases and J lost 5; bases outside the gene matches: 5. In nucleotides, the CDR3 is TGTGCCAGCAGCCGGGGACTAGCGGGAGTAGACGAGCAGTACTTC. It translates to CASSRGLAGVDEQYF.

The rearrangement joins TRBV10-3 to TRBJ2-1; a weak D match, TRBD2 (6 bases). This CDR3 contains 14 residues. V was shortened by 5 bases and J by 4 bases, with 12 bases between the two germline ends. The germline CDR1 and CDR2 sequences are ENHRY and SYGVKD. DNA of the CDR3: TGTGCCATCAGTCTCCGGGACTTTTACAATGAGCAGTTCTTC. Protein: CAISLRDFYNEQFF.

This clonotype appeared a few times. Since a much larger clone is just one base distant, this may be a read error. The V call is TRBV29-1, the J call TRBJ2-3, with D perhaps matching TRBD1 (6 bases). The CDR3 sequence is 14 residues long. From germline, CDR1 is SQVTM and CDR2 ANQGSEA. Trimming left V 3 bases short and J 2 bases short, with 12 bases between. The CDR3 DNA sequence: TGCAGCGTTGATCAGGGGACGAACACAGATACGCAGTATTTT. Translated, it gives CSVDQGTNTDTQYF.

This clonotype has a handful of counts. The V and J genes are TRBV29-1 and TRBJ2-3, with D hard to call. Trimming shortened V by 4 bases and J by 3 bases, and 17 bases separated the two germline ends. The CDR3 contains 15 residues. Germline V gene sequence: CDR1 SQVTM, CDR2 ANQGSEA. CDR3: CSVGSPQGQTDTQYF. In DNA form, the CDR3 reads TGCAGCGTTGGTTCACCACAAGGGCAGACAGATACGCAGTATTTT.

This clonotype was seen a handful of times. The J gene is TRBJ2-5, the V gene TRBV20-1; TRBD2 might be the D (7 bases). The CDR3 has 15 amino acids. The V end was cut by 6 bases, the J end by 5 bases, with 22 bases between. From germline, CDR1 is DFQATT and CDR2 SNEGSKA (reference sequence). In DNA form, the CDR3 reads TGCAGTGCCCCCGGGGGGCTACGGAGTCTTGAGACCCAGTACTTC. Its translation is CSAPGGLRSLETQYF.

The chain has TRBV27 and TRBJ2-1; D gene ambiguous. V was clipped by 2 bases and J by 8 bases, with 16 bases between them. Germline CDR1 and CDR2: MNHEY and SMNVEV (reference sequence). This CDR3 is 15 amino acids long. The CDR3 DNA follows: TGTGCCAGCAGTTTAAGGATGACAATCCCCGATGAGCAGTTCTTC. It codes for CASSLRMTIPDEQFF.

The rearrangement links TRBV30 to TRBJ2-7; D remains ambiguous. The CDR3 sequence is 16 residues long. Germline assignment: CDR1 GTSNPN and CDR2 SVGIG (reference sequence). V was shortened by 5 bases and J by 3 bases, with 23 bases between the two germline ends. CDR3 nucleotides: TGTGCCTGGGCCCGATCTGGCCGAGCCCAAATCTACGAGCAGTACTTC. Its protein product is CAWARSGRAQIYEQYF.

This clonotype occurred a few times. The chain is built from TRBV6-2 or TRBV6-3 and TRBJ1-2; a possible D gene is TRBD1 (5 bases). The CDR3 is 15 residues long. The V end was cut by 1 base, the J end by 1 base, with 10 bases between. CDR1 and CDR2 (germline): MNHEY, SVGEGT. The CDR3 DNA is TGTGCCAGCAGTTACTTGGTCCAGGGTAACTATGGCTACACCTTC. Its protein product is CASSYLVQGNYGYTF.

The rearrangement links TRBV6-2 or TRBV6-3 to TRBJ1-1; D not certain. V shed 8 bases and J shed 3 bases, with 16 bases lying between them. CDR1 MNHEY and CDR2 SVGEGT come from the germline V gene. The CDR3 has 14 residues. This chain's CDR3 is CASRGPRRDTEAFF. The CDR3 coding sequence is TGTGCCAGCCGGGGTCCAAGACGGGACACTGAAGCTTTCTTT.

This clonotype was seen only a few times. The rearrangement uses TRBV30 and TRBJ2-1, with 7 positions matching TRBD2. Germline values: CDR1 GTSNPN, CDR2 SVGIG (reference sequence). V was clipped by 7 bases and J by 0 bases; unmatched bases: 6. CDR3 length: 14 residues. The CDR3 region has the DNA TGTGCCTCCGCTAGCGGTAGCTCCTACAATGAGCAGTTCTTC. The encoded protein is CASASGSSYNEQFF.

This clonotype has more than one count but fewer than ten. The rearrangement links TRBV20-1 to TRBJ1-3, with D tentatively TRBD1 (6 bases). This CDR3 comprises 15 residues. Trimming stripped 4 bases from V and 5 bases from J, with 18 bases between. Germline V gives CDR1 DFQATT, CDR2 SNEGSKA (reference sequence). The CDR3 nucleotides read TGCAGTGCTATCTACACTTTGAGGGGGAGAAACACCATATATTTT. This sequence encodes CSAIYTLRGRNTIYF.

This chain links TRBV27 with TRBJ1-5; D is uncertain. This CDR3 contains 13 residues. Germline lookup yields CDR1 MNHEY and CDR2 SMNVEV (reference sequence). V lost 6 bases and J lost 6, with 12 bases in between. DNA of the CDR3: TGTGCCAGCAGCCAAAGCGGGGTTCAGCCCCAGCATTTT. It is translated as CASSQSGVQPQHF.

The rearrangement uses TRBV27 and TRBJ2-2; D is uncertain. The CDR3 totals 16 residues. Trimming took off 3 bases at V and 1 base at J, with 12 bases between the two ends. Germline V gene data show CDR1 as MNHEY and CDR2 as SMNVEV (reference sequence). DNA for the CDR3: TGTGCCAGCAGTTTGAGGCCCCCAGGGAACACCGGGGAGCTGTTTTTT. Its protein product is CASSLRPPGNTGELFF.

The V and J genes are TRBV29-1 and TRBJ2-1; 10 positions agree with TRBD2. The CDR3 sequence is 16 residues long. Losses at the gene ends were 4 bases for V and 7 bases for J; bases not matched to a gene: 13. CDR1 and CDR2 from the germline V gene are SQVTM and ANQGSEA. The DNA of the CDR3 is TGCAGCGTTGGTCGTCTAGCGGGAGTTCGTAGGAATGAGCAGTTCTTC. It yields the protein CSVGRLAGVRRNEQFF.

This clonotype was seen a few times. V usage is TRBV29-1 and J usage is TRBJ2-1, with TRBD2 matching over 10 bases. The CDR3 extends over 13 amino acids. Germline-derived CDR1 and CDR2 are SQVTM and ANQGSEA. V shed 6 bases and J 6 bases; nucleotides not matched to a gene: 5. The CDR3 DNA follows: TGCAGCGTAGCCAGGACTAGCGGCAATGAGCAGTTCTTC. Its translation: CSVARTSGNEQFF.